The clone carrying this T cell receptor (beta chain) occurred a few times. The sample is drawn from a study of spatial heterogeneity in lung cancer. Study information: Each time, sequencing found more beta-chain sequences than alpha-chain sequences.

TCRdb reprocessed the 5' RACE reads via MiXCR and lists one record per CDR3 protein. The table lists about 92,000 distinct CDR3 sequences, about 12% of them singletons. The sample's time point: sample taken at primary tumor resection. The donors, 70 or so patients with untreated early-stage non-small cell lung cancer, provided the samples. Extraction of whole RNA from tumor, nontumor lung or frozen PBMC preceded unsorted sequencing. The material sequenced was PBMCs, taken at surgery. The clonotype was recovered from a male donor with early-stage non-small cell lung cancer.

The CDR3 loop reads CASSLTGPTNEKLFF. In DNA form, the CDR3 reads TGTGCCAGCAGCTTAACGGGTCCAACTAATGAAAAACTGTTTTTT. The chain combines TRBV7-2 with TRBJ1-4, with D unresolved. Germline CDR1 and CDR2: SGHTA and FQGNSA. The CDR3 totals 15 residues. The V end was cut by 2 bases, the J end by 0 bases, with 7 bases between.